The rows below give T cell receptor beta chains drawn from one sample of a study of blood T cell repertoires in COVID-19. Profiling relied on immunoSEQ multiplex PCR, and the TCRdb table lists in-frame clones only, not all of them. The repertoire consists of 120,000 to 150,000 clones, with about 88% occurring once and the leading ten covering approximately 2.5%. Sequencing input: peripheral blood. All receptors come from a human donor with COVID-19, enrolled during active disease. The donor label of this sample is uncertain. The CDR3 runs from the conserved cysteine through the conserved F or W. A D gene is named only where the DNA matches it firmly. The size of a clone is reported for some rows only, either as once, few or many, or as a class for expanded clones.

abundance | j_gene | v_gene | d_gene | CDR3nt | CDR3aa
NA | TRBJ2-7 | TRBV5-1 | NA | TGCGCCAGCAGCTTGGGACAGGCGAGGGAGCAGTACTTC | CASSLGQAREQYF
NA | TRBJ1-1 | TRBV5-1 | TRBD1 | TGCGCCAGCAGCCTGACAGGGGGCGCGGTTGGCGCTTTCTTT | CASSLTGGAVGAFF
NA | TRBJ2-7 | TRBV20-1 | NA | TGCAGTGCTACCACTCAGGGTTCCGAGTACTTC | CSATTQGSEYF
NA | TRBJ1-1 | TRBV6-5 | TRBD1 | TGTGCCAGCAGGGGACAGATGAACACTGAAGCTTTCTTT | CASRGQMNTEAFF
NA | TRBJ2-5 | TRBV12-5 | TRBD1 | TGTGCTAGTGGTTCGGGGACAGACCAAGAGACCCAGTACTTC | CASGSGTDQETQYF
NA | TRBJ2-7 | TRBV25-1 | NA | TGTGCCAGCAGACCGAGCGGCAGCTCCTACGAGCAGTACTTC | CASRPSGSSYEQYF
NA | TRBJ2-7 | TRBV7-8 | TRBD2 | TGTGCCAGCAGCTTGAACCCGGGCGGGGGGTTCTACGAGCAGTACTTC | CASSLNPGGGFYEQYF
NA | TRBJ2-3 | TRBV7-2 | NA | TGTGCCAGCAGCTTAGAACGGTCAGATACGCAGTATTTT | CASSLERSDTQYF
NA | TRBJ2-7 | TRBV12-3/TRBV12-4 | NA | TGTGCCAGCAGTTTAAATCCTGGCGGAGGCCCTAACTTC | CASSLNPGGGPNF
many | TRBJ1-6 | TRBV7-3 | NA | TGTGCCAGCAGCCCGGGGGAGTGGGGTTCACCCCTCCACTTT | CASSPGEWGSPLHF
NA | TRBJ1-3 | TRBV9 | NA | TGTGCCAGCAGCGCTACAGGGTTAAGGTCTGGAAACACCATATATTTT | CASSATGLRSGNTIYF
NA | TRBJ1-3 | TRBV2 | TRBD1 | TGTGCCAGCAGCACCTGGACAGGGAATGGAAACACCATATATTTT | CASSTWTGNGNTIYF
NA | TRBJ2-7 | TRBV24-1 | TRBD1 | TGTGCCACCAGTGACCCCGGACAGGGGACCGGCGGGGAGCAGTACTTC | CATSDPGQGTGGEQYF
NA | TRBJ1-1 | TRBV6-5 | TRBD1 | TGTGCCAGCAGTTACGAAGTCAGGGGGCGTACTGAAGCTTTCTTT | CASSYEVRGRTEAFF
NA | TRBJ2-7 | TRBV12-5 | NA | TGTGCTAGTGGCCGGACAGCCAGGGAGCAGTACTTC | CASGRTAREQYF
NA | TRBJ2-7 | TRBV10-3 | TRBD1 | TGTGCCATCAGTGGAGCAGGGGGAAACGAGCAGTACTTC | CAISGAGGNEQYF
NA | TRBJ2-7 | TRBV28 | TRBD2 | TGTGCCAGCAGTTTAGCGCTAGCGGGAGTCTACGAGCAGTACTTC | CASSLALAGVYEQYF
NA | TRBJ1-2 | TRBV19 | NA | TGTGCCAGTAGGGAACAGGACTATGGCTACACCTTC | CASREQDYGYTF
NA | TRBJ2-2 | TRBV5-6 | NA | TGTGCCAGCAGCTTGGGTCAAACCGGGGAGCTGTTTTTT | CASSLGQTGELFF
NA | TRBJ2-2 | TRBV4-1 | TRBD2 | TGCGCCAGCAGCTCCCAGGGGTCGGGGGGGCTCACCGGGGAGCTGTTTTTT | CASSSQGSGGLTGELFF
NA | TRBJ2-1 | TRBV6-2/TRBV6-3 | TRBD2 | TGTGCCAGCAGTTACTCGAGGCTAGCGGGGGGGCCGCGTGATAATAATGAGCAGTTCTTC | CASSYSRLAGGPRDNNEQFF
NA | TRBJ1-4 | TRBV18 | TRBD1 | TGTGCCAGCTCACGTGGGACAGGGGAGGAAAAACTGTTTTTT | CASSRGTGEEKLFF
NA | TRBJ2-1 | TRBV1 | NA | TGCACCAGCAGCCACAAAGTTCCGTGGCGGGAAAACGCATACGATGAGCAGTTCTTC | CTSSHKVPWRENAYDEQFF
once | TRBJ1-2 | TRBV3-1/TRBV3-2 | NA | TGTGCCAGCAGCCCCAGGGGCCACGGAAACTATGGCTACACCTTC | CASSPRGHGNYGYTF
NA | TRBJ1-6 | TRBV6-5 | TRBD1 | TGTGCCAGCAGTTGGGACAGTGCAACCTATAATTCACCCCTCCACTTT | CASSWDSATYNSPLHF
NA | TRBJ1-2 | TRBV5-6 | NA | TGTGCCAGCAGCCGACTAGACGTTGGCTACACCTTC | CASSRLDVGYTF
NA | TRBJ2-4 | TRBV7-2 | NA | TGTGCCAGCAGCTTAGGGTTACGGGGAAAATTAACCAAAAACATTCAGTACTTC | CASSLGLRGKLTKNIQYF
NA | TRBJ1-1 | TRBV5-1 | NA | TGCGCCAGCAGCAGCAGCCGGGGGACCTTTGAACGTGAGACCACTGAAGCTTTCTTT | CASSSSRGTFERETTEAFF
NA | TRBJ2-3 | TRBV7-8 | NA | TGTGCCAGCAGCTTAGCATACGGGAGATTAACAGATACGCAGTATTTT | CASSLAYGRLTDTQYF
NA | TRBJ1-5 | TRBV6-5 | NA | TGTGCCAGCAGGAGGGACATTAATCAGCCCCAGCATTTT | CASRRDINQPQHF
NA | TRBJ2-2 | TRBV4-1 | TRBD1 | TGCGCCAGCAGCCAAACCGGGACAGGGCACACCGGGGAGCTGTTTTTT | CASSQTGTGHTGELFF
NA | TRBJ2-7 | TRBV6-5 | TRBD2 | TGTGCCAGCACCCAGCCGGGGGGGAGTTACGAGCAGTACTTC | CASTQPGGSYEQYF
NA | TRBJ1-5 | TRBV7-2 | TRBD1 | TGTGCCAGCAGCCGCCGGACAGGGGGCTATCAGCCCCAGCATTTT | CASSRRTGGYQPQHF
NA | TRBJ1-2 | TRBV19 | TRBD1 | TGTGCCAGTAGTAAAGGACAGGCCTATGGCTACACCTTC | CASSKGQAYGYTF
NA | TRBJ1-2 | TRBV25-1 | NA | TGTGCCAGCAGTCCCGCAGGGAACTATGGCTACACCTTC | CASSPAGNYGYTF
few | TRBJ1-6 | TRBV9 | NA | TGTGCCAGCAGCGTAGATGGGGAGGGGAATTCACCCCTCCACTTT | CASSVDGEGNSPLHF
NA | TRBJ1-3 | TRBV6-6 | TRBD1 | TGTGCCAGCAGTACCTCAGACAGGGGGAACACCATATATTTT | CASSTSDRGNTIYF
NA | TRBJ1-1 | TRBV6-5 | NA | TGTGCCAGCAGTTTACTGACAGCGAACACTGAAGCTTTCTTT | CASSLLTANTEAFF
NA | TRBJ2-1 | TRBV18 | NA | TGTGCCAGCTCACCCCGCCCAGGGGAATACAATGAGCAGTTCTTC | CASSPRPGEYNEQFF
NA | TRBJ2-7 | TRBV19 | NA | TGTGCCACTAGAGAGGACCGGGAGCTCAACGAGCAGTACTTC | CATREDRELNEQYF
NA | TRBJ2-5 | TRBV5-1 | NA | TGCGCCAGCAGCTTGAGCGCCGACCAAGAGACCCAGTACTTC | CASSLSADQETQYF
NA | TRBJ1-2 | TRBV27 | NA | TGTGCCAGCAGTCACCTGGGGGGGGCAGGCTATGGCTACACCTTC | CASSHLGGAGYGYTF
NA | TRBJ2-3 | TRBV24-1 | NA | TGTGCCACCAGTGGAGATACCCGGGATACGCAGTATTTT | CATSGDTRDTQYF
once | TRBJ2-3 | TRBV7-9 | NA | TGTGCCTTTCCCGGCGGGGCAGATACGCAGTATTTT | CAFPGGADTQYF
NA | TRBJ2-1 | TRBV27 | NA | TGTGCCAGCCCCGGGTCCTACAATGAGCAGTTCTTC | CASPGSYNEQFF
NA | TRBJ1-1 | TRBV11-2 | NA | TGTGCCAGCAGCTTTACAGGCATGAACACTGAAGCTTTCTTT | CASSFTGMNTEAFF
NA | TRBJ1-4 | TRBV5-1 | NA | TGCGCCAGCAGCTTGGGTGCGGCAACTAATGAAAAACTGTTTTTT | CASSLGAATNEKLFF
NA | TRBJ2-1 | TRBV11-3 | TRBD2 | TGTGCCAGCGGCCCGGGACTAGCGGTTGTTAATGAGCAGTTCTTC | CASGPGLAVVNEQFF
few | TRBJ1-2 | TRBV6-5 | NA | TGTGCCAGCAGTTCATCCGGGACACCGAGTAACTATGGCTACACCTTC | CASSSSGTPSNYGYTF
few | TRBJ2-7 | TRBV6-5 | NA | TGTGCCAGCAGTTATTCAGGGACTTACGAGCAGTACTTC | CASSYSGTYEQYF
NA | TRBJ1-5 | TRBV7-9 | TRBD1 | TGTGCCAGCAGTAGTCAGGGGGGCAATCAGCCCCAGCATTTT | CASSSQGGNQPQHF
few | TRBJ1-1 | TRBV30 | NA | TGTGCCTGGAGTGCCTCCAGGGTCACTGAAGCTTTCTTT | CAWSASRVTEAFF
NA | TRBJ1-1 | TRBV3-1/TRBV3-2 | NA | TGTGCCAGCAGCCAAGAGGGGGGCACTGAAGCTTTCTTT | CASSQEGGTEAFF
once | TRBJ1-6 | TRBV18 | NA | TGTGCCAGCTCACCTTCAATTGAGAATTCACCCCTCCACTTT | CASSPSIENSPLHF
NA | TRBJ2-5 | TRBV27 | TRBD2 | TGTGCCAGCAGTTTCAGCCGGGGGGGCCGGGAGACCCAGTACTTC | CASSFSRGGRETQYF
once | TRBJ2-7 | TRBV29-1 | TRBD1 | TGCAGCACTAGACAGGGGCGGAACTACGAGCAGTACTTC | CSTRQGRNYEQYF